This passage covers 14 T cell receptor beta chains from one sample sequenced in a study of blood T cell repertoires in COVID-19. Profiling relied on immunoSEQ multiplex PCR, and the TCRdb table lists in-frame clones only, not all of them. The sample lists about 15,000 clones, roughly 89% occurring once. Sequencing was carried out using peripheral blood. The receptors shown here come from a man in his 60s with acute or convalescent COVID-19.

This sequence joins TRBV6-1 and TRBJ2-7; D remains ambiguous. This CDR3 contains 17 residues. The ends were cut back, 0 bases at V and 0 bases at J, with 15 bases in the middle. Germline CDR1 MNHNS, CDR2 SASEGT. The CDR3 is CASSEARGYPSSYEQYF. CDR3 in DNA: TGTGCCAGCAGTGAAGCGCGCGGATACCCGAGCTCCTACGAGCAGTACTTC.

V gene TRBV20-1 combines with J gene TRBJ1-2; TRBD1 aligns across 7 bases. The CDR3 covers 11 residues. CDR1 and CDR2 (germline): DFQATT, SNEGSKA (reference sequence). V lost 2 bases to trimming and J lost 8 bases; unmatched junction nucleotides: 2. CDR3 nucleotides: TGCAGTGCTAGACAGGGGGTCGGCTACACCTTC. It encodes CSARQGVGYTF.

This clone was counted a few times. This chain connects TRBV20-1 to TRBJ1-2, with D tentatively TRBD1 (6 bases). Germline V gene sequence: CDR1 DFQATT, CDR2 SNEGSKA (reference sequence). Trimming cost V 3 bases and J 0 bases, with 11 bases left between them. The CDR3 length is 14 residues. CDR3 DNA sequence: TGCAGTGCTAGTGAACAGGGCACTAACTATGGCTACACCTTC. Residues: CSASEQGTNYGYTF.

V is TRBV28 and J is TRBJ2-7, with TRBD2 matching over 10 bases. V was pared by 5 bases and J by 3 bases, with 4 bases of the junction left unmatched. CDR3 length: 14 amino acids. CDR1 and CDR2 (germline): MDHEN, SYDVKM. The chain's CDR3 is CASSPGLAVYEQYF. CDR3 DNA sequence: TGTGCCAGCAGTCCCGGACTAGCGGTCTACGAGCAGTACTTC.

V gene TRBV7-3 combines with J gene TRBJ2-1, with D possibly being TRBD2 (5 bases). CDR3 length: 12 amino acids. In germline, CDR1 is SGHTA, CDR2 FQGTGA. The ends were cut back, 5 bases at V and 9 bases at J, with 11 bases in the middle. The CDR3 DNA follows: TGTGCCAGCAGCCCCCCCGGAGGTGAGCAGTTCTTC. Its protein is CASSPPGGEQFF.

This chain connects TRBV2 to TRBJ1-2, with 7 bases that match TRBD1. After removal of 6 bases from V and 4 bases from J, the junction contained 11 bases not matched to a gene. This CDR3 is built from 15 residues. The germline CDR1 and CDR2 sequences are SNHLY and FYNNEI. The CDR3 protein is CASSVAGQVGYGYTF. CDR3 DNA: TGTGCCAGCAGCGTCGCCGGACAGGTTGGCTATGGCTACACCTTC.

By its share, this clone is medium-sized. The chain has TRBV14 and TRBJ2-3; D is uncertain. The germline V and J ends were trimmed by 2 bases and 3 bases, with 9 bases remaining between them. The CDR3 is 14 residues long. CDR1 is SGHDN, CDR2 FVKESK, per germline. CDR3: CASSQSRYTDTQYF. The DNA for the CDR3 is TGTGCCAGCAGCCAAAGCAGGTATACAGATACGCAGTATTTT.

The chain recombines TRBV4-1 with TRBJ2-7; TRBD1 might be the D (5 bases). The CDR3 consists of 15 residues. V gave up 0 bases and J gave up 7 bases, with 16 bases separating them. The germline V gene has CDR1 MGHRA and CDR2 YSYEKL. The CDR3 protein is CASSQEGAGMGEQYF. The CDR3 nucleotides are TGCGCCAGCAGCCAAGAAGGGGCAGGGATGGGGGAGCAGTACTTC.

CDR3 nucleotides: TGTGCCAGCGGGGGGACTTCCTACGAGCAGTACTTC. It yields the protein CASGGTSYEQYF. J is TRBJ2-7 and V is TRBV6-6; D is possibly TRBD2 (6 bases). V gave up 8 bases and J gave up 1 base, with 9 bases separating them. The CDR3 is made up of 12 amino acids. Germline assignment: CDR1 MNHNY and CDR2 SVGAGI (reference sequence).

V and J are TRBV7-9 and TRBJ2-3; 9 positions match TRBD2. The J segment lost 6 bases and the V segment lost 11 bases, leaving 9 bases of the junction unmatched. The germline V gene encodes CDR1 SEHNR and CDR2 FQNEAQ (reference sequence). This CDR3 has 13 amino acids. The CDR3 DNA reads TGTGCCCTGAAGCGGGGGGACTGGGATACGCAGTATTTT. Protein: CALKRGDWDTQYF.

The chain's CDR3 is CASSRSSGVGEAFF. The CDR3 nucleotides read TGTGCCAGCAGCCGCTCCTCAGGGGTCGGGGAAGCTTTCTTT. The chain uses TRBV3-1 (or the pseudogene TRBV3-2) and TRBJ1-1; a possible D gene is TRBD1 (6 bases). This CDR3 is built from 14 residues. V lost 4 bases and J lost 8, with 17 bases in between. Germline CDR1 is LGHDT and CDR2 is YNNKEL (reference sequence).

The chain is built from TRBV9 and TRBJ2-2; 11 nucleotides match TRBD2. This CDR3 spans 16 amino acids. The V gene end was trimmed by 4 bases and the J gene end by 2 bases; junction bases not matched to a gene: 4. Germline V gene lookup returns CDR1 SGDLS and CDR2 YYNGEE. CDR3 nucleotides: TGTGCCAGCAGCTTAAGACTAGCGGGAAACACCGGGGAGCTGTTTTTT. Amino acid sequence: CASSLRLAGNTGELFF. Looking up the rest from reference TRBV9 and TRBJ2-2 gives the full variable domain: DSGVTQTPKHLITATGQRVTLRCSPRSGDLSVYWYQQSLDQGLQFLIQYYNGEERAKGNILERFSAQQFPDLHSELNLSSLELGDSALYFCASSLRLAGNTGELFFGEGSRLTVL.

The CDR3 sequence is CASSPPTSGRGPDEQFF. Written as DNA, the CDR3 is TGTGCCAGCTCACCACCGACTAGCGGGAGGGGGCCGGATGAGCAGTTCTTC. This sequence joins TRBV18 and TRBJ2-1; 14 bases line up with TRBD2. This CDR3 is built from 17 residues. Germline CDR1 and CDR2: KGHSH and LQKENI. With V trimmed by 0 bases and J by 8 bases, 6 bases remained unmatched.

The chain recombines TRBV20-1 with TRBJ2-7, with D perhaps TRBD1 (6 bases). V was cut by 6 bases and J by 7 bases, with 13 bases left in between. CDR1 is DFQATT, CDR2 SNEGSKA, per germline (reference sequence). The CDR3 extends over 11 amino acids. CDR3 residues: CSAIQGNEQYF. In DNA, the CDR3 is TGCAGTGCCATACAGGGAAATGAGCAGTACTTC.